This T cell receptor (beta chain) is drawn from a study of breast tumors, draining lymph nodes, adjacent tissues. Axillary draining lymph nodes of breast cancer patients supplied the node samples. Study findings and constraints: Tumor TCR diversity was below lymph nodes but above nontumor tissue. Tumor and nontumor repertoires were significantly more similar in luminal-like than in basal-like breast cancer. That most tumor T cells come from lymph nodes remained unproven. The data were judged consistent with most tumor T cells coming from lymph node and expanding in tumor.

TCRdb ran MiXCR on the multiplex PCR reads and lists one entry per CDR3 protein. The repertoire holds approximately 210,000 distinct CDR3 sequences, less than 45% seen once, with over 3.5% in the top ten. Trimming left V 4 bases short and J 9 bases short, with 10 bases between. This CDR3 comprises 12 residues. CDR1 is MNHNS and CDR2 is SASEGT in the germline V gene. This clonotype was counted many times. Antigen unknown. Sequenced sample: axillary lymph node tissue. The TCR originated in a female donor with breast cancer. Some clones in this sample may be carry-over from other donors' samples. The chain couples TRBV6-1 to TRBJ1-5, with D hard to call. In DNA form, the CDR3 reads TGTGCCAGCAGTGTCACTGAGCGGCCCCAGCATTTT. This translates into CASSVTERPQHF.